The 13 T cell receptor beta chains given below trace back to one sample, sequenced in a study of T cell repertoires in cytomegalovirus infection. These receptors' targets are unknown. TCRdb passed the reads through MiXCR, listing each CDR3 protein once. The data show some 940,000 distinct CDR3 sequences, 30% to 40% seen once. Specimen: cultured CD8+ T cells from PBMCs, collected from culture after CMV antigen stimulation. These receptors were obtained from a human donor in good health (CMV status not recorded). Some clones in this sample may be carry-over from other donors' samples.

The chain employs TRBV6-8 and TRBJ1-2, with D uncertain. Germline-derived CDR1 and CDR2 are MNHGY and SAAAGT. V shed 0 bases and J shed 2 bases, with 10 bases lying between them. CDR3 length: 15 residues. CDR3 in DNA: TGTGCCAGCAGTTACTCAAGTTCTCTGAACTATGGCTACACCTTC. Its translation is CASSYSSSLNYGYTF.

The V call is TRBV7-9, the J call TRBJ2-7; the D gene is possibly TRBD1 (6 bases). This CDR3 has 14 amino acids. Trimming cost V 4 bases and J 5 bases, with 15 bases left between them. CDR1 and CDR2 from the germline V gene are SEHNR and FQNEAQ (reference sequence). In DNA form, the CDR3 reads TGTGCCAGCAGCTCCCCCCGGGACAAAGACGAGCAGTACTTC. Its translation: CASSSPRDKDEQYF.

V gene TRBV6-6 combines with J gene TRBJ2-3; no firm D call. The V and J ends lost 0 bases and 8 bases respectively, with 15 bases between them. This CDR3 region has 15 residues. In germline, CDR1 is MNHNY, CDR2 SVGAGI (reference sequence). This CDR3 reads CASSYSTGSTGTQYF. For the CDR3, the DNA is TGTGCCAGCAGTTACTCGACCGGAAGCACTGGTACGCAGTATTTT.

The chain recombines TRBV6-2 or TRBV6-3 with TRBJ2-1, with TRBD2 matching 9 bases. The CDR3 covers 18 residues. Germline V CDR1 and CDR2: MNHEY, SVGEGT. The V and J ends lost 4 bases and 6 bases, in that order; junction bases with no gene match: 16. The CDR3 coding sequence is TGTGCCAGCAGTTTCGCTCCAAGAGCTAGCGGGGTGGGCAATGAGCAGTTCTTC. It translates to CASSFAPRASGVGNEQFF.

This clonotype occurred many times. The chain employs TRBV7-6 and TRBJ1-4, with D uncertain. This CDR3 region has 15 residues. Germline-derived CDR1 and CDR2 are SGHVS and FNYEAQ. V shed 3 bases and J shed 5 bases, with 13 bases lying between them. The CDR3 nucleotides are TGTGCCAGCAGCTTTCGGGAAATCCGGAATGAAAAACTGTTTTTT. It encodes CASSFREIRNEKLFF.

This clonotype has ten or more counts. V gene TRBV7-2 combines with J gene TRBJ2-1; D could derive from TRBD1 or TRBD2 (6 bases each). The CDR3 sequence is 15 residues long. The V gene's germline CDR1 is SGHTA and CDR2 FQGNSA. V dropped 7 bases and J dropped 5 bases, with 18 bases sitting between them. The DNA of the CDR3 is TGTGCCAGCACCATATTAGGGGGGTTCGACAATGAGCAGTTCTTC. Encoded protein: CASTILGGFDNEQFF. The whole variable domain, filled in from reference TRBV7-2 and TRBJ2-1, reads GAGVSQSPSNKVTEKGKDVELRCDPISGHTALYWYRQSLGQGLEFLIYFQGNSAPDKSGLPSDRFSAERTGGSVSTLTIQRTQQEDSAVYLCASTILGGFDNEQFFGPGTRLTVL.

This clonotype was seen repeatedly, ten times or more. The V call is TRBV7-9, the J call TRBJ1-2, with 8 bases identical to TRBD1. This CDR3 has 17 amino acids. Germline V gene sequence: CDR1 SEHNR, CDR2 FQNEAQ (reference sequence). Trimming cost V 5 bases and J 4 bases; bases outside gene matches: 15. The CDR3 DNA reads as TGTGCCAGCAGCGCCCGGGACAGGACTGAGGAGGGCTATGGCTACACCTTC. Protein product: CASSARDRTEEGYGYTF.

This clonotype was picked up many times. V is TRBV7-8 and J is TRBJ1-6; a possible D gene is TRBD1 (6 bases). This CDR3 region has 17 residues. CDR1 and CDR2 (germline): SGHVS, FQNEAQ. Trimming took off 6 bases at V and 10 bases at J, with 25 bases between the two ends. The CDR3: CASSPPGTLHSESPLHF. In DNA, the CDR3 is TGTGCCAGCAGTCCCCCCGGGACACTTCATTCAGAGTCACCCCTCCACTTT.

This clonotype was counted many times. The CDR3 is CASSSQGATNEKLFF. The CDR3, as DNA: TGTGCCAGCAGCTCACAGGGTGCAACTAATGAAAAACTGTTTTTT. The V call is TRBV27, the J call TRBJ1-4, with a possible D match to TRBD1 (6 bases). CDR3 length: 15 amino acids. V was pared by 6 bases and J by 0 bases, with 11 bases between. Germline-derived CDR1 and CDR2 are MNHEY and SMNVEV (reference sequence).

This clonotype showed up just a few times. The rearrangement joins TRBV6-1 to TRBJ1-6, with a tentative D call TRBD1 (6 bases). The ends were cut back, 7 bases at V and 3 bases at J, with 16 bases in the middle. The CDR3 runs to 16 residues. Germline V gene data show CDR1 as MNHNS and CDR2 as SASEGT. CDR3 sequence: CASKNRDTIYNSPLHF. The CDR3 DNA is TGTGCCAGCAAAAACCGGGACACAATCTATAATTCACCCCTCCACTTT.

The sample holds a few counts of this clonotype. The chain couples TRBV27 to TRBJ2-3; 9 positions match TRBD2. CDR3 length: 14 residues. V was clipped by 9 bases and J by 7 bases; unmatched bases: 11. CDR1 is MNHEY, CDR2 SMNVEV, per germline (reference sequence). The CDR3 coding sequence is TGTGCCAGTCAAGCGGGGGGCTCACCATATACGCAGTATTTT. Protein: CASQAGGSPYTQYF.

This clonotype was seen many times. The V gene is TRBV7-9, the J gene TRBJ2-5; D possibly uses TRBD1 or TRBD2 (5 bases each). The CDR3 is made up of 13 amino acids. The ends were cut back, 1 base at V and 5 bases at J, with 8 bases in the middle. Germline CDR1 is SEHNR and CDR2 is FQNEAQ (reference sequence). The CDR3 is CASSLGGDETQYF. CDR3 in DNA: TGTGCCAGCAGCTTAGGAGGGGATGAGACCCAGTACTTC.

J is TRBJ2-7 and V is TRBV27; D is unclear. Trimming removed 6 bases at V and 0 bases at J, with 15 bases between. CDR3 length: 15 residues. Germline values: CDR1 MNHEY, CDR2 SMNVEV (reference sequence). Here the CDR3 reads CASRSSDRASYEQYF. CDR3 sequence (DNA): TGTGCCAGCAGATCTTCGGACCGGGCCTCCTACGAGCAGTACTTC.